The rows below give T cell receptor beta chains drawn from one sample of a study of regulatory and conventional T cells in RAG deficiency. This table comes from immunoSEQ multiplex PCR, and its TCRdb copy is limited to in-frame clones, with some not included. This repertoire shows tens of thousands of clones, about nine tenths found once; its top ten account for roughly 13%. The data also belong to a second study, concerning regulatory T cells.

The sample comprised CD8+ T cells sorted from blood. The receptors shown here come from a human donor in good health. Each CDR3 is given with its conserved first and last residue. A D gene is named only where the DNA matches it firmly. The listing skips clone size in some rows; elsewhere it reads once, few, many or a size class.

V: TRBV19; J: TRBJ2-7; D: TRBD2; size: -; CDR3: CASSIDPSRGYGSGLPYEQYF; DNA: TGTGCCAGTAGTATAGATCCGAGTCGGGGGTACGGTTCGGGACTACCCTACGAGCAGTACTTC
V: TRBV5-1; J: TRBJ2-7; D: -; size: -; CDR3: CASSLGQSSYEQYF; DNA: TGCGCCAGCAGCCTTGGACAGAGCTCCTACGAGCAGTACTTC
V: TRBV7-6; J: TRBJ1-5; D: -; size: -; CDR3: CASSLEGGGHQPQHF; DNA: TGTGCCAGCAGCTTAGAAGGTGGGGGCCATCAGCCCCAGCATTTT
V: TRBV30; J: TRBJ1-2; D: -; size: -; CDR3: CAWQAGISNYGYTF; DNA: TGTGCCTGGCAAGCGGGGATCTCTAACTATGGCTACACCTTC
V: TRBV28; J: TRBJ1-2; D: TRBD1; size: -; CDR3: CASSLGQFDGYTF; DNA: TGTGCCAGCAGTTTGGGACAGTTTGATGGCTACACCTTC
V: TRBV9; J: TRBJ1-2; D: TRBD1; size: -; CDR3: CASSAQGALLTF; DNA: TGTGCCAGCAGCGCACAGGGGGCCCTACTCACCTTC
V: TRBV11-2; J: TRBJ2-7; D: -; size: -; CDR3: CASSLGGLYEQYF; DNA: TGTGCCAGCAGCTTAGGCGGGCTCTACGAGCAGTACTTC
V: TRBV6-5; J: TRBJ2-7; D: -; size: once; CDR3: CASSLALEGYEQYF; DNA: TGTGCCAGCAGTCTAGCACTTGAGGGCTACGAGCAGTACTTC
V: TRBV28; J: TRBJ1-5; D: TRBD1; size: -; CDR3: CASSPRQGLGQPQHF; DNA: TGTGCCAGCAGCCCTCGACAGGGTTTGGGTCAGCCCCAGCATTTT
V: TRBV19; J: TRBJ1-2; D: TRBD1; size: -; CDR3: CASSIGHRDRLNYGYTF; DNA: TGTGCCAGTAGTATAGGTCACCGGGACAGGCTGAACTATGGCTACACCTTC
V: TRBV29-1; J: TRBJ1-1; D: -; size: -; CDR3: CSAKGGAIEAFF; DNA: TGCAGCGCCAAAGGGGGAGCAATTGAAGCTTTCTTT
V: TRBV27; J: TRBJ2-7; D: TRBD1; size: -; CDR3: CASSPRAGGLYEQYF; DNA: TGTGCCAGCAGCCCCAGGGCAGGGGGCCTCTACGAGCAGTACTTC
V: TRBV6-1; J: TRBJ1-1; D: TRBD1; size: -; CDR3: CASSEKLWDRVWDTEAFF; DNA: TGTGCCAGCAGTGAAAAGTTGTGGGACAGGGTGTGGGACACTGAAGCTTTCTTT
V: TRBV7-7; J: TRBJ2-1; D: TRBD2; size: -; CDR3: CASSEGLALYNEQFF; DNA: TGTGCTAGCAGCGAGGGACTAGCTCTCTACAATGAGCAGTTCTTC
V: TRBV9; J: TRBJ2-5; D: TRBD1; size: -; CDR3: CASSGQGLGETQYF; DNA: TGTGCCAGCAGCGGACAGGGGCTTGGAGAGACCCAGTACTTC
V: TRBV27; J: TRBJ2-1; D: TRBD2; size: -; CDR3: CASTSQGRVQRGGTPNEQFF; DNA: TGTGCCAGCACCTCCCAAGGCAGGGTACAGCGGGGAGGGACCCCCAATGAGCAGTTCTTC
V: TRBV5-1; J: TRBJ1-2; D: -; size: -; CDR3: CASSLGRDYGYTF; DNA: TGCGCCAGCAGCTTGGGCAGGGACTATGGCTACACCTTC
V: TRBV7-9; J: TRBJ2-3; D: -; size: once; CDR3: CASSLDGTSTDTQYF; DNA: TGTGCCAGCAGCTTAGACGGGACGAGCACAGATACGCAGTATTTT
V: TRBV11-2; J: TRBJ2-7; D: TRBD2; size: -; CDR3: CASSLGLAGGVGSYEQYF; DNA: TGTGCCAGCAGCTTAGGACTAGCGGGGGGGGTCGGCTCCTACGAGCAGTACTTC
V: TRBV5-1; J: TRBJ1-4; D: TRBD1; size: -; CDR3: CASSPAGTGFGVEKLFF; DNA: TGCGCCAGCAGCCCGGCCGGGACAGGGTTTGGGGTTGAAAAACTGTTTTTT
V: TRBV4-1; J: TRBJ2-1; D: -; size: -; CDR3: CASSQVFGAGWDNEQFF; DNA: TGCGCCAGCAGCCAAGTCTTTGGGGCGGGGTGGGACAATGAGCAGTTCTTC
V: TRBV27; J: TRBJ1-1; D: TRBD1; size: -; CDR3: CASSGGMPGQGKNTEAFF; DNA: TGTGCCAGCAGTGGCGGCATGCCGGGACAGGGGAAGAACACTGAAGCTTTCTTT
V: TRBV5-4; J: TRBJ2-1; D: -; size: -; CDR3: CASSLDSAEQFF; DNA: TGTGCCAGCAGCTTGGATTCCGCTGAGCAGTTCTTC
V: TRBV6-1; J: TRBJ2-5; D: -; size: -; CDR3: CASTWGRETQYF; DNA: TGTGCCAGCACCTGGGGCCGTGAGACCCAGTACTTC
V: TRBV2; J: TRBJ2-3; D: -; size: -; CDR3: CASSEWLSSTDTQYF; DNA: TGTGCCAGCAGTGAGTGGCTCTCTAGCACAGATACGCAGTATTTT
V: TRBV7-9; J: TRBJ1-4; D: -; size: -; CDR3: CASSRTNEKLFF; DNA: TGTGCCAGCAGCCGGACAAATGAAAAACTGTTTTTT
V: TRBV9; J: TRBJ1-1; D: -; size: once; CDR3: CASSVSGGTEAFF; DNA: TGTGCCAGCAGCGTTTCGGGGGGCACTGAAGCTTTCTTT
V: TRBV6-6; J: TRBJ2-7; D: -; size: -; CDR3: CASSSVGQFPYEQYF; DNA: TGTGCCAGCAGTTCGGTCGGACAGTTCCCCTACGAGCAGTACTTC
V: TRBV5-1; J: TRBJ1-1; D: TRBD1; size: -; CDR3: CASSEGQAGRGTEAFF; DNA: TGCGCCAGCAGCGAGGGACAGGCCGGAAGAGGTACTGAAGCTTTCTTT
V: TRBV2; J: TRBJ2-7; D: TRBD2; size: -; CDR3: CASKGGLAGFPGEQYF; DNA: TGTGCCAGCAAAGGGGGACTAGCGGGATTCCCGGGCGAGCAGTACTTC
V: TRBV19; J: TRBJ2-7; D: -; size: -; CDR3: CASSITHQTAYEQYF; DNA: TGTGCCAGTAGTATAACCCACCAGACAGCCTACGAGCAGTACTTC
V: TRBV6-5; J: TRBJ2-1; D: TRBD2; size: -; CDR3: CASSSGLASVGEQFF; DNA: TGTGCCAGCAGTTCGGGACTAGCATCCGTCGGTGAGCAGTTCTTC
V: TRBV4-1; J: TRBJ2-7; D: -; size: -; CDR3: CASSQTLEDEQYF; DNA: TGCGCCAGCAGCCAAACCCTTGAGGACGAGCAGTACTTC
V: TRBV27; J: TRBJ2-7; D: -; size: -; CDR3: CASSLTGQSYEQYF; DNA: TGTGCCAGCAGTTTAACGGGACAATCCTACGAGCAGTACTTC
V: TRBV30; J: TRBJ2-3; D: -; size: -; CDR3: CAWRFGLSTDTQYF; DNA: TGTGCCTGGAGGTTTGGGCTAAGCACAGATACGCAGTATTTT
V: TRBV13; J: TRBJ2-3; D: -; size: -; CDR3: CASSFGTDTQYF; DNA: TGTGCCAGCAGCTTCGGGACAGATACGCAGTATTTT
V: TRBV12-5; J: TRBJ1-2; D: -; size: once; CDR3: CASGLGPAPGYTF; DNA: TGTGCTAGTGGTTTGGGGCCTGCGCCCGGCTACACCTTC
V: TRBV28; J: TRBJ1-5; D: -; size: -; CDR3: CASTGIRITGSQPQHF; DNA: TGTGCCAGCACCGGAATAAGGATCACGGGGAGTCAGCCCCAGCATTTT
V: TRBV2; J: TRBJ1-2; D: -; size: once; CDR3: CASSEAPSLGYGYTF; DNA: TGTGCCAGCAGCGAGGCCCCCTCCTTGGGCTATGGCTACACCTTC
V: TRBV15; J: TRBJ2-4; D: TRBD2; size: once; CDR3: CATSRAPRGGYKNIQYF; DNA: TGTGCCACCAGCAGAGCCCCTCGGGGGGGGTACAAAAACATTCAGTACTTC
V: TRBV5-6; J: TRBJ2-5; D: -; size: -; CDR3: CASSYNGLETQYF; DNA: TGTGCCAGCAGCTACAACGGACTGGAGACCCAGTACTTC
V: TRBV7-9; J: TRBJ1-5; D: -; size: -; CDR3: CASTRGSNQPQHF; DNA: TGTGCCAGCACCCGAGGGAGCAATCAGCCCCAGCATTTT
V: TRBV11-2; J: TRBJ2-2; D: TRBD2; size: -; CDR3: CASSLGLAGNTGELFF; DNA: TGTGCCAGCAGCCTCGGACTAGCGGGGAACACCGGGGAGCTGTTTTTT
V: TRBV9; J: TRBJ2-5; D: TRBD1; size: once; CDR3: CASSVLPGQGASQETQYF; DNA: TGTGCCAGCAGCGTACTCCCTGGACAGGGCGCAAGCCAAGAGACCCAGTACTTC
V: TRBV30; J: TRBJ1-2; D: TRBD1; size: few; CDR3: CAWSPQGGGYTF; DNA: TGTGCCTGGAGCCCACAGGGGGGCGGCTACACCTTC
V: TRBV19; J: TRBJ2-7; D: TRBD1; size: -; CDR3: CASSATGGHYEQYF; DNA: TGTGCCAGTAGCGCGACAGGGGGCCACTACGAGCAGTACTTC
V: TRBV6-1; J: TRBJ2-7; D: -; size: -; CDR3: CASSEVGTVAYEQYF; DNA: TGTGCCAGCAGTGAAGTCGGGACGGTTGCCTACGAGCAGTACTTC
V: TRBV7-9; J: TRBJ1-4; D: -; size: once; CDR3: CASSQERQNNEKLFF; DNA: TGTGCCAGCAGCCAAGAGAGACAGAATAATGAAAAACTGTTTTTT
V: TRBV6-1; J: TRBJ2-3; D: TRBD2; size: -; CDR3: CASRLGLAGQYF; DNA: TGTGCCAGCAGATTAGGACTAGCGGGACAGTATTTT
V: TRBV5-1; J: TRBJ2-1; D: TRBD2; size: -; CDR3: CASSLAYGGARNEQFF; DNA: TGCGCCAGCAGCTTGGCTTACGGGGGGGCCCGCAATGAGCAGTTCTTC
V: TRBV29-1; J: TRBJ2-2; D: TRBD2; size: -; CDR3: CSVERGANTGELFF; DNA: TGCAGCGTTGAGCGGGGGGCGAACACCGGGGAGCTGTTTTTT
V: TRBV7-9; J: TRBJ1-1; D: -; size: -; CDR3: CASSRGGEATEAFF; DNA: TGTGCCAGCAGCCGCGGAGGGGAGGCCACTGAAGCTTTCTTT
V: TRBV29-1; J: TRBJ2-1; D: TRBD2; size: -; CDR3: CSVAGTSGPVTYNEQFF; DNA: TGCAGCGTCGCGGGGACTAGCGGGCCAGTTACTTACAATGAGCAGTTCTTC
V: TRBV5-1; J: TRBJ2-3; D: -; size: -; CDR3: CASTGTDTQYF; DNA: TGCGCCAGCACGGGCACAGATACGCAGTATTTT
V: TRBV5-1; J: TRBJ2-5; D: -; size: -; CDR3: CASSIGRLQETQYF; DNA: TGCGCCAGCAGCATCGGACGGCTCCAAGAGACCCAGTACTTC
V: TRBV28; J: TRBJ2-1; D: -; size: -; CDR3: CASSLLQGGGNEQFF; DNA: TGTGCCAGCAGCCTCCTGCAGGGTGGAGGCAATGAGCAGTTCTTC